Listed below are T cell receptor beta chains from one sample, sequenced in a study of blood T cell repertoires in COVID-19. Data came from immunoSEQ multiplex PCR; TCRdb stores just in-frame clones and leaves some out. The repertoire holds 470,000 or so clones, with 80% to 90% as singletons. The specimen was peripheral blood. Receptors were obtained from a human donor in a cohort sampled during active COVID-19. Both conserved end residues are part of each CDR3. A D gene is named only where the DNA matches it firmly. For some rows the clone size is stated as once, few or many, or as a class when expanded; others skip it.

j_gene: TRBJ1-2
abundance: NA
v_gene: TRBV7-2
d_gene: TRBD1
CDR3aa: CASSWRDRGSEYGYTF
CDR3nt: TGTGCCAGCAGCTGGCGGGACAGGGGAAGTGAATATGGCTACACCTTC

j_gene: TRBJ1-2
abundance: NA
v_gene: TRBV5-1
d_gene: TRBD1
CDR3aa: CASSLTRDRPGGYGYTF
CDR3nt: TGCGCCAGCAGCTTGACCCGGGACAGGCCGGGAGGCTATGGCTACACCTTC

j_gene: TRBJ2-3
abundance: NA
v_gene: TRBV6-4
d_gene: NA
CDR3aa: CASSDSGVAQYF
CDR3nt: TGTGCCAGCAGTGACTCAGGAGTAGCGCAGTATTTT

j_gene: TRBJ1-1
abundance: NA
v_gene: TRBV5-5
d_gene: TRBD1
CDR3aa: CASSLVDYRGAFF
CDR3nt: TGTGCCAGCAGCTTGGTTGACTACAGGGGAGCTTTCTTT

j_gene: TRBJ2-4
abundance: NA
v_gene: TRBV30
d_gene: NA
CDR3aa: CAGGRLNIQYF
CDR3nt: TGTGCCGGAGGACGGCTCAACATTCAGTACTTC

j_gene: TRBJ2-4
abundance: NA
v_gene: TRBV28
d_gene: NA
CDR3aa: CASSLAELAKNIQYF
CDR3nt: TGTGCCAGCAGTTTGGCGGAATTAGCCAAAAACATTCAGTACTTC

j_gene: TRBJ1-4
abundance: NA
v_gene: TRBV3-1/TRBV3-2
d_gene: TRBD1
CDR3aa: CASSHPPGQRNEKLFF
CDR3nt: TGTGCCAGCAGCCACCCACCGGGACAGAGAAATGAAAAACTGTTTTTT

j_gene: TRBJ2-7
abundance: NA
v_gene: TRBV5-1
d_gene: NA
CDR3aa: CASSLDISSYEQYF
CDR3nt: TGCGCCAGCAGCTTAGACATCAGCTCCTACGAGCAGTACTTC

j_gene: TRBJ2-2
abundance: NA
v_gene: TRBV5-4
d_gene: TRBD2
CDR3aa: CASRGELAGTGELFF
CDR3nt: TGTGCCAGCAGGGGGGAACTAGCGGGCACCGGGGAGCTGTTTTTT

j_gene: TRBJ2-2
abundance: NA
v_gene: TRBV7-9
d_gene: NA
CDR3aa: CASSHLRGRPNTGELFF
CDR3nt: TGTGCCAGCAGCCACCTTAGGGGCCGACCGAACACCGGGGAGCTGTTTTTT

j_gene: TRBJ2-2
abundance: NA
v_gene: TRBV7-3
d_gene: TRBD2
CDR3aa: CASSFSAGVNTGELFF
CDR3nt: TGTGCCAGCAGCTTCTCAGCGGGAGTAAACACCGGGGAGCTGTTTTTT

j_gene: TRBJ2-2
abundance: NA
v_gene: TRBV19
d_gene: NA
CDR3aa: CASSVGGKAGELFF
CDR3nt: TGTGCCAGTAGTGTGGGCGGGAAGGCCGGGGAGCTGTTTTTT

j_gene: TRBJ1-2
abundance: NA
v_gene: TRBV6-5
d_gene: NA
CDR3aa: CASREGAGYTF
CDR3nt: TGTGCCAGCAGGGAGGGAGCTGGCTACACCTTC

j_gene: TRBJ1-2
abundance: once
v_gene: TRBV9
d_gene: NA
CDR3aa: CASSGGEIRTYGYTF
CDR3nt: TGTGCCAGCAGCGGCGGTGAGATTCGAACCTATGGCTACACCTTC

j_gene: TRBJ2-3
abundance: NA
v_gene: TRBV10-1
d_gene: TRBD1
CDR3aa: CASSDTGGRNTQYF
CDR3nt: TGCGCCAGCAGTGATACAGGGGGCCGAAATACGCAGTATTTT

j_gene: TRBJ2-1
abundance: NA
v_gene: TRBV11-2
d_gene: TRBD2
CDR3aa: CASSLGTSGSSYNEQFF
CDR3nt: TGTGCCAGCAGCTTAGGGACTAGCGGGAGCTCCTACAATGAGCAGTTCTTC

j_gene: TRBJ2-5
abundance: NA
v_gene: TRBV2
d_gene: TRBD2
CDR3aa: CAAGITGGLLQETQYF
CDR3nt: TGTGCCGCGGGTATAACGGGAGGACTCCTCCAAGAGACCCAGTACTTC

j_gene: TRBJ1-2
abundance: NA
v_gene: TRBV15
d_gene: TRBD1
CDR3aa: CATSRDWGDRDYGYTF
CDR3nt: TGTGCCACCAGCAGAGACTGGGGGGACAGAGACTATGGCTACACCTTC

j_gene: TRBJ2-3
abundance: once
v_gene: TRBV9
d_gene: NA
CDR3aa: CASSVGAQQARDTQYF
CDR3nt: TGTGCCAGCAGCGTAGGGGCCCAACAAGCCAGAGATACGCAGTATTTT

j_gene: TRBJ2-3
abundance: NA
v_gene: TRBV6-5
d_gene: TRBD1
CDR3aa: CASSRTGKLDTQYF
CDR3nt: TGTGCCAGCAGCCGGACAGGCAAATTGGATACGCAGTATTTT

j_gene: TRBJ2-3
abundance: once
v_gene: TRBV6-5
d_gene: TRBD2
CDR3aa: CASYPSGIPSDTQYF
CDR3nt: TGTGCCAGCTACCCGAGCGGGATCCCATCAGATACGCAGTATTTT

j_gene: TRBJ2-3
abundance: NA
v_gene: TRBV3-1/TRBV3-2
d_gene: NA
CDR3aa: CASSFGSGSTDTQYF
CDR3nt: TGTGCCAGCAGCTTTGGTAGCGGTAGCACAGATACGCAGTATTTT

j_gene: TRBJ2-7
abundance: few
v_gene: TRBV29-1
d_gene: NA
CDR3aa: CSGDLGRVGQYF
CDR3nt: TGCAGCGGGGATTTAGGGCGGGTTGGGCAGTACTTC

j_gene: TRBJ2-7
abundance: NA
v_gene: TRBV7-8
d_gene: TRBD2
CDR3aa: CASSRLAGGQHYEQYF
CDR3nt: TGTGCCAGCAGCCGACTAGCGGGAGGCCAACACTACGAGCAGTACTTC

j_gene: TRBJ2-2
abundance: NA
v_gene: TRBV7-3
d_gene: NA
CDR3aa: CASSLDSTSGELFF
CDR3nt: TGTGCCAGCAGCTTAGACAGTACGTCCGGGGAGCTGTTTTTT

j_gene: TRBJ2-1
abundance: NA
v_gene: TRBV7-9
d_gene: NA
CDR3aa: CASSLRSQRADEQFF
CDR3nt: TGTGCCAGCAGCCTTAGGTCTCAGCGGGCCGATGAGCAGTTCTTC

j_gene: TRBJ1-5
abundance: NA
v_gene: TRBV28
d_gene: NA
CDR3aa: CASTPSGTPNHF
CDR3nt: TGTGCCAGCACACCGAGCGGGACACCCAACCATTTT

j_gene: TRBJ2-2
abundance: NA
v_gene: TRBV7-9
d_gene: TRBD1
CDR3aa: CASSFDTGGTGELFF
CDR3nt: TGTGCCAGCAGCTTCGATACAGGGGGCACCGGGGAGCTGTTTTTT

j_gene: TRBJ1-5
abundance: few
v_gene: TRBV30
d_gene: TRBD1
CDR3aa: CAWSDLTGGEQPQHF
CDR3nt: TGTGCCTGGAGTGACCTCACAGGGGGCGAACAGCCCCAGCATTTT

j_gene: TRBJ2-1
abundance: NA
v_gene: TRBV7-2
d_gene: TRBD2
CDR3aa: CASSPRTSGRGEQFF
CDR3nt: TGTGCCAGCAGCCCCCGGACTAGCGGGAGAGGTGAGCAGTTCTTC

j_gene: TRBJ2-1
abundance: NA
v_gene: TRBV9
d_gene: TRBD2
CDR3aa: CASSVEASGSGEQFF
CDR3nt: TGTGCCAGCAGCGTAGAGGCTAGCGGGAGCGGTGAGCAGTTCTTC

j_gene: TRBJ2-7
abundance: NA
v_gene: TRBV6-1
d_gene: TRBD1
CDR3aa: CASSESYGQGGYEQYF
CDR3nt: TGTGCCAGCAGTGAAAGCTATGGACAGGGCGGCTACGAGCAGTACTTC

j_gene: TRBJ1-4
abundance: NA
v_gene: TRBV5-1
d_gene: NA
CDR3aa: CASSYERTDGEKLFF
CDR3nt: TGCGCCAGCAGCTATGAACGTACCGACGGGGAAAAACTGTTTTTT

j_gene: TRBJ1-3
abundance: NA
v_gene: TRBV6-5
d_gene: TRBD1
CDR3aa: CASSPTGGRVNTIYF
CDR3nt: TGTGCCAGCAGTCCTACAGGGGGGAGGGTGAACACCATATATTTT

j_gene: TRBJ2-1
abundance: few
v_gene: TRBV19
d_gene: TRBD2
CDR3aa: CASRNSGSKLYNEQFF
CDR3nt: TGTGCCAGTAGGAATAGCGGGAGTAAATTATACAATGAGCAGTTCTTC